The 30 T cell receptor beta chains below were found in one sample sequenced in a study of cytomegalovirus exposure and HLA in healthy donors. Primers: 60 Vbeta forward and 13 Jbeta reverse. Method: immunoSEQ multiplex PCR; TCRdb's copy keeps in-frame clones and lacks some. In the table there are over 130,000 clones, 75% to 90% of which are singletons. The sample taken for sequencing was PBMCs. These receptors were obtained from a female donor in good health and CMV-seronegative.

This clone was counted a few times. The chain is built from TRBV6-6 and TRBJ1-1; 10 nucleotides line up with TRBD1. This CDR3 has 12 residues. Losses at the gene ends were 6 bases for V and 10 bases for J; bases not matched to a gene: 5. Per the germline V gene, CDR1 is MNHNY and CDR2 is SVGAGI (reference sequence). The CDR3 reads CASRLDRGRAFF. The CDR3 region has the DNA TGTGCCAGCAGGCTAGACAGGGGGCGAGCTTTCTTT.

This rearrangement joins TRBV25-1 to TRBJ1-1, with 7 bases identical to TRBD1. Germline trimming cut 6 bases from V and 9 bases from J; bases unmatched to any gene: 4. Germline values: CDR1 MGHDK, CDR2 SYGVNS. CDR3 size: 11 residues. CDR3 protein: CASRGGRKAFF. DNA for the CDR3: TGTGCCAGCAGAGGGGGCAGGAAAGCTTTCTTT. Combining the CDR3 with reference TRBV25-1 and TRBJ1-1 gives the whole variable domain EADIYQTPRYLVIGTGKKITLECSQTMGHDKMYWYQQDPGMELHLIHYSYGVNSTEKGDLSSESTVSRIRTEHFPLTLESARPSHTSQYLCASRGGRKAFFGQGTRLTVV.

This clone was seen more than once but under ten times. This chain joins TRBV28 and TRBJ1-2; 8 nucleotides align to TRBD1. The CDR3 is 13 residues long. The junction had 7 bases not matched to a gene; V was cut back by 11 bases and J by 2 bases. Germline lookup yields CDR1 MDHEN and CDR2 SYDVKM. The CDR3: CAFGGQGNYGYTF. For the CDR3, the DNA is TGTGCCTTTGGAGGACAGGGAAACTATGGCTACACCTTC.

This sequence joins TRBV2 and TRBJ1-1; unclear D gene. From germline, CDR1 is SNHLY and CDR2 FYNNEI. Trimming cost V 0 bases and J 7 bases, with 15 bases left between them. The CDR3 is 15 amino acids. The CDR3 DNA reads TGTGCCAGCAGTGAAGCGGTAGCTCAGACCTTTGAAGCTTTCTTT. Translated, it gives CASSEAVAQTFEAFF.

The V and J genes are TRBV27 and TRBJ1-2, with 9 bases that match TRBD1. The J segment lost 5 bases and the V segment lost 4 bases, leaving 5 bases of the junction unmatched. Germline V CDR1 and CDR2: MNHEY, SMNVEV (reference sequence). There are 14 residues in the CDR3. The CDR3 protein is CASSYRGPGYGYTF. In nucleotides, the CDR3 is TGTGCCAGCAGTTACAGGGGGCCGGGTTATGGCTACACCTTC.

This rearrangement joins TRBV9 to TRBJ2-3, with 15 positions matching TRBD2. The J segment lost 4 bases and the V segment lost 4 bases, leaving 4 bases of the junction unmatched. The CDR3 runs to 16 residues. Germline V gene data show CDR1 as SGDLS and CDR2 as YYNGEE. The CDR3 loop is CASSPGLAGGPDTQYF. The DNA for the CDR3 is TGTGCCAGCAGCCCCGGACTAGCGGGAGGGCCAGATACGCAGTATTTT.

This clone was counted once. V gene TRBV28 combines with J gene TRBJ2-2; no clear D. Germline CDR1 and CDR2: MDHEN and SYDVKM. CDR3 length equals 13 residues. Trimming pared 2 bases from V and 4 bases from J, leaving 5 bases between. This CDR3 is CASSLQITGELFF. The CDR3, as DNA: TGTGCCAGCAGTTTACAGATCACCGGGGAGCTGTTTTTT.

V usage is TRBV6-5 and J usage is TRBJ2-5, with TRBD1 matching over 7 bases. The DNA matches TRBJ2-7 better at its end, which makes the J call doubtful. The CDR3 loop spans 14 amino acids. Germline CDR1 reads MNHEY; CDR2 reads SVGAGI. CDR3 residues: CASSYSGQRDEQYF. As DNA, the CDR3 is TGTGCCAGCAGTTACTCGGGACAGAGAGACGAGCAGTACTTC.

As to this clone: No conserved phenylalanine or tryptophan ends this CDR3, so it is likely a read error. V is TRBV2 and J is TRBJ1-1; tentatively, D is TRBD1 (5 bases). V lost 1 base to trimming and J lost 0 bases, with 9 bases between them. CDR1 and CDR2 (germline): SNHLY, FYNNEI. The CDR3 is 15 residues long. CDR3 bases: TGTGCCAGCAGTGAAGATCTGGGACTGAACACTGAAGCTTTCGTT. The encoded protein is CASSEDLGLNTEAFV.

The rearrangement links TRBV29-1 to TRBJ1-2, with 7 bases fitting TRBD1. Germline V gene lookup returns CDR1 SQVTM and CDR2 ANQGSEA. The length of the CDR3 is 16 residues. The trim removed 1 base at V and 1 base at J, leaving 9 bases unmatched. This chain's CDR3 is CSVEGAGTVYNYGYTF. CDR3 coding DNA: TGCAGCGTTGAAGGAGCCGGGACAGTCTATAACTATGGCTACACCTTC. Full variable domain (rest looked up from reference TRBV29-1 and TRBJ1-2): SAVISQKPSRDICQRGTSLTIQCQVDSQVTMMFWYRQQPGQSLTLIATANQGSEATYESGFVIDKFPISRPNLTFSTLTVSNMSPEDSSIYLCSVEGAGTVYNYGYTFGSGTRLTVV.

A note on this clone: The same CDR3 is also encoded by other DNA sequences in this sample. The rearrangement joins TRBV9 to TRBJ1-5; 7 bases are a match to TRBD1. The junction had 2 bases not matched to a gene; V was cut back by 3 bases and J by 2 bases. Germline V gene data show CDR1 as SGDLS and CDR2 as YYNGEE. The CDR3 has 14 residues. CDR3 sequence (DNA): TGTGCCAGCAGCGCCGGACAGGGCAATCAGCCCCAGCATTTT. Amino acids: CASSAGQGNQPQHF.

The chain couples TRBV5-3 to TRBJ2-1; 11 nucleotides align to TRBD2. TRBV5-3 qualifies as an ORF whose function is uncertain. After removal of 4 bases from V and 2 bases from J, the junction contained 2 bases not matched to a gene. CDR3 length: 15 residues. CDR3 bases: TGTGCCAGAAGCGAGACTAGCGGGACCTACAATGAGCAGTTCTTC. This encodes CARSETSGTYNEQFF.

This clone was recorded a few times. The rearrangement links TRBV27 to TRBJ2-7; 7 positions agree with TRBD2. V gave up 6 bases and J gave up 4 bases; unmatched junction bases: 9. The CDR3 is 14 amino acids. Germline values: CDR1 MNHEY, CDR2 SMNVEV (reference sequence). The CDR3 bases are TGTGCCAGCAGGACGGGGACTACCTCATACGAGCAGTACTTC. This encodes CASRTGTTSYEQYF.

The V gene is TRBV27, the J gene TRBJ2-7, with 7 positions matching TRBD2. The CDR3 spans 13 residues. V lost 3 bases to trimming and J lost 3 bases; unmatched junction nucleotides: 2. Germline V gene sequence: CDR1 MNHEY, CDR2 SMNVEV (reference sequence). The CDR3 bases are TGTGCCAGCAGTTTGACTAGCAACTACGAGCAGTACTTC. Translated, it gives CASSLTSNYEQYF.

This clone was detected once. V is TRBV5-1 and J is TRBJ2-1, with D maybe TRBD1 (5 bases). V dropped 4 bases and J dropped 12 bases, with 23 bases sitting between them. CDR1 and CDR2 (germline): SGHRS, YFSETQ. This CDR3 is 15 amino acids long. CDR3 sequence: CASSQRQLPTHGQFF. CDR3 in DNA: TGCGCCAGCAGCCAACGACAGTTGCCTACTCATGGGCAGTTCTTC.

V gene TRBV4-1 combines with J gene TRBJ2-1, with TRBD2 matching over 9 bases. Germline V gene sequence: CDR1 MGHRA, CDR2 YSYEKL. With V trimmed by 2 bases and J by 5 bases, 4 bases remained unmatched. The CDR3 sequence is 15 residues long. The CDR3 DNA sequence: TGCGCCAGCAGCCAAATGACTAGCGGAGACAATGAGCAGTTCTTC. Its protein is CASSQMTSGDNEQFF.

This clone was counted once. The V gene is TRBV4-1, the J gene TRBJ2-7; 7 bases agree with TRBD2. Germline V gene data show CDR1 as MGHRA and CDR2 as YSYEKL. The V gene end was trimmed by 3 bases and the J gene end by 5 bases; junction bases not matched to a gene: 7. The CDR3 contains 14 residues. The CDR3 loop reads CASSHVTSYNEQYF. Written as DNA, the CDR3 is TGCGCCAGCAGCCACGTGACTAGCTACAACGAGCAGTACTTC.

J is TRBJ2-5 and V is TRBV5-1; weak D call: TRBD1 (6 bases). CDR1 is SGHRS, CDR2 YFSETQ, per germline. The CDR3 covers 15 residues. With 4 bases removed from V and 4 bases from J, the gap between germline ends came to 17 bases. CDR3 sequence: CASSRGPSQGETQYF. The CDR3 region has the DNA TGCGCCAGCAGCCGGGGCCCTTCACAGGGAGAGACCCAGTACTTC.

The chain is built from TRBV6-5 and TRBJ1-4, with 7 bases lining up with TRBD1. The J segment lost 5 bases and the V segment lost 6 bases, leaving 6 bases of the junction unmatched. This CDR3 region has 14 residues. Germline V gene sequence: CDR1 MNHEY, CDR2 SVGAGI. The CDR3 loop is CASRRQGRNEKLFF. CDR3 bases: TGTGCCAGCAGGAGACAGGGTAGAAATGAAAAACTGTTTTTT.

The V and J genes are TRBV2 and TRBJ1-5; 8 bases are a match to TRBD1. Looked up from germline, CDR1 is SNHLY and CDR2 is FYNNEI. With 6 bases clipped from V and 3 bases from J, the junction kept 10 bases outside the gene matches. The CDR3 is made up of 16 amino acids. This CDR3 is CASRKGQAPINQPQHF. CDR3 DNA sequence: TGTGCCAGCAGGAAGGGACAGGCGCCTATCAATCAGCCCCAGCATTTT.

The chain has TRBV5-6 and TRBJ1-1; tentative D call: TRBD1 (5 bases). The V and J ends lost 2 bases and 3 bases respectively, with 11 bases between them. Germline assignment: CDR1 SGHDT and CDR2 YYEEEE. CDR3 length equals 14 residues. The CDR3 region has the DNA TGTGCCAGCAGCTTATTGGGGGAGGACACTGAAGCTTTCTTT. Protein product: CASSLLGEDTEAFF.

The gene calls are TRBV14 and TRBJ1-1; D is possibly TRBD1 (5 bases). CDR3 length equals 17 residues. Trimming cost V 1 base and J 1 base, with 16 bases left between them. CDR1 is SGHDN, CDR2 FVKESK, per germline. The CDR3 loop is CASSQGGVPVWNTEAFF. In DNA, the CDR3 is TGTGCCAGCAGCCAAGGGGGGGTGCCCGTTTGGAACACTGAAGCTTTCTTT.

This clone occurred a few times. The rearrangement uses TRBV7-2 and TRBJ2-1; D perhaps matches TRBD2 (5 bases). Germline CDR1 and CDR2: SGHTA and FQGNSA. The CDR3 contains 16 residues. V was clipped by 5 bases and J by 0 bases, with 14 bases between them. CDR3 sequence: CASSPPVGSSYNEQFF. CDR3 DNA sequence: TGTGCCAGCAGCCCCCCAGTAGGGAGCTCCTACAATGAGCAGTTCTTC.

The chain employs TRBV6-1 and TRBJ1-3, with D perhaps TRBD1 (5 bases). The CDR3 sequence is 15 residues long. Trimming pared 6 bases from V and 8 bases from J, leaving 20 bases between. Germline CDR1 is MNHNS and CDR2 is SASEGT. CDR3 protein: CASRLWDWPGDTIYF. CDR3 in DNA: TGTGCCAGCAGGTTATGGGACTGGCCGGGGGACACCATATATTTT.

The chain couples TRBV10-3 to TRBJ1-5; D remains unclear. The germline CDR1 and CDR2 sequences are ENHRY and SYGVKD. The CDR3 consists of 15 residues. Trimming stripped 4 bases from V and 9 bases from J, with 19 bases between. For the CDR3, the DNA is TGTGCCATCAGTGGGATAGGGAGAGGCGGCTGGCCCCAGCATTTT. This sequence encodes CAISGIGRGGWPQHF.

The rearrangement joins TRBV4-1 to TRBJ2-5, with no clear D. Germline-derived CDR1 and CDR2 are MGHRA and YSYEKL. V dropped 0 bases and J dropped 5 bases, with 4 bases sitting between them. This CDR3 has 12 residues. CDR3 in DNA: TGCGCCAGCAGCCAAGATATGGAGACCCAGTACTTC. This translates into CASSQDMETQYF.

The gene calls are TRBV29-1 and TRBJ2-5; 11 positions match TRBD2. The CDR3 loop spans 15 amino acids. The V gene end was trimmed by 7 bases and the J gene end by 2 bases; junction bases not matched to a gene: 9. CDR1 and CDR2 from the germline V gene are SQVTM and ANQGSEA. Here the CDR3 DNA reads TGCAGCGGAGATAGCGGGAGGGGTGGTCAAGAGACCCAGTACTTC. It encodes CSGDSGRGGQETQYF. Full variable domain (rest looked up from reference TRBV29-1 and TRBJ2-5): SAVISQKPSRDICQRGTSLTIQCQVDSQVTMMFWYRQQPGQSLTLIATANQGSEATYESGFVIDKFPISRPNLTFSTLTVSNMSPEDSSIYLCSGDSGRGGQETQYFGPGTRLLVL.

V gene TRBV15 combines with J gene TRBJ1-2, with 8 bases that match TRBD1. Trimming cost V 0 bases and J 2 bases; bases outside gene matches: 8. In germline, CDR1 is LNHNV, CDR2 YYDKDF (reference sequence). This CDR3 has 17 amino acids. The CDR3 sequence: CATSRDPTGAPNYGYTF. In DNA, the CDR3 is TGTGCCACCAGCAGAGACCCGACAGGGGCCCCGAACTATGGCTACACCTTC.

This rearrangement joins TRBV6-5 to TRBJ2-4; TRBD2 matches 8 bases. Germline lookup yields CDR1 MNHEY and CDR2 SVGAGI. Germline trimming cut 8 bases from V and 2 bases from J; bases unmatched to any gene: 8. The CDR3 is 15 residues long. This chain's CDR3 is CASSRAGGSKNIQYF. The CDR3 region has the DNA TGTGCCAGCTCGAGGGCGGGAGGTTCCAAAAACATTCAGTACTTC.

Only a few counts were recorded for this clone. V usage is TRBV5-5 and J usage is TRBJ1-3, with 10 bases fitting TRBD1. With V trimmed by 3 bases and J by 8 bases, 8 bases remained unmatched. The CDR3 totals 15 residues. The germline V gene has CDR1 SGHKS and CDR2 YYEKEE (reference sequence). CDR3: CASSSNRDRGDTIYF. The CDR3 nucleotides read TGTGCCAGCAGCTCCAACCGGGACAGGGGCGACACCATATATTTT. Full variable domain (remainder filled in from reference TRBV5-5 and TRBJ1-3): DAGVTQSPTHLIKTRGQQVTLRCSPISGHKSVSWYQQVLGQGPQFIFQYYEKEERGRGNFPDRFSARQFPNYSSELNVNALLLGDSALYLCASSSNRDRGDTIYFGEGSWLTVV.